This entry lists 15 T cell receptor beta chains sequenced from one sample in a study of regulatory T cells in long-lasting Graves disease. According to the study, TCR beta libraries were built with iRepertoire HTBI primers and CDR3-region Arm-PCR. TCRdb redid the calling of the multiplex PCR reads with MiXCR, one entry per CDR3 protein. Among around 450,000 distinct CDR3 sequences listed, 20% to 25% were seen once. Time point meaning: persistent/refractory GD, antithyroid drugs over 5 years with positive TRAb. Preparation of the TCR library used RNA extracted from PBMCs. This specimen was peripheral blood mononuclear cells (PBMCs), taken when the disease was refractory, from a patient treated with antithyroid drugs. These receptors were obtained from a female donor with Graves disease.

V is TRBV4-3 and J is TRBJ1-1, with a possible D match to TRBD1 (5 bases). CDR1 is LGHNA and CDR2 is YSLEER in the germline V gene. Trimming took off 0 bases at V and 8 bases at J, with 19 bases between the two ends. The CDR3 extends over 16 amino acids. The CDR3 region is CASSQDGGSAGREAFF. For the CDR3, the DNA is TGCGCCAGCAGCCAAGATGGGGGGTCGGCCGGAAGGGAAGCTTTCTTT.

The table lists this clonotype with many counts. This chain joins TRBV6-5 and TRBJ1-2, with 10 bases fitting TRBD1. The CDR3 is 15 residues long. CDR1 MNHEY and CDR2 SVGAGI come from the germline V gene. With 4 bases clipped from V and 4 bases from J, the junction kept 6 bases outside the gene matches. CDR3 sequence reads: CASSSLGTGVYGYTF. DNA of the CDR3: TGTGCCAGCAGTTCCCTCGGGACAGGGGTCTATGGCTACACCTTC.

The chain uses TRBV29-1 and TRBJ1-4, with unresolved D. The germline CDR1 and CDR2 sequences are SQVTM and ANQGSEA. Between the trimmed V and J ends, which lost 3 bases and 14 bases, there was a span of 13 bases. This CDR3 has 11 residues. The CDR3 coding sequence is TGCAGCGTTGAGACCTGGGGAGGGCTGTTTTTT. The encoded protein is CSVETWGGLFF.

This clonotype was recorded once. The chain uses TRBV7-9 and TRBJ2-3; 10 nucleotides match TRBD1. With 6 bases clipped from V and 6 bases from J, the junction kept 6 bases outside the gene matches. This CDR3 comprises 14 residues. Looked up from germline, CDR1 is SEHNR and CDR2 is FQNEAQ (reference sequence). CDR3 region: CASRTGGASDTQYF. Here the CDR3 DNA reads TGTGCCAGCAGGACAGGGGGCGCATCGGATACGCAGTATTTT.

The chain employs TRBV6-5 and TRBJ2-7, with TRBD2 as a possible D gene (6 bases). The CDR3 has 18 amino acids. Trimming took off 0 bases at V and 0 bases at J, with 18 bases between the two ends. Per germline, CDR1 MNHEY and CDR2 SVGAGI. The CDR3 DNA sequence: TGTGCCAGCAGTTACTCGAGTTTTAATGCGGGGATCTCCTACGAGCAGTACTTC. Translating gives CASSYSSFNAGISYEQYF.

This chain connects TRBV7-3 to TRBJ2-3; 8 bases line up with TRBD2. The V gene end was trimmed by 7 bases and the J gene end by 5 bases; junction bases not matched to a gene: 11. The CDR3 contains 15 residues. Germline CDR1 and CDR2: SGHTA and FQGTGA. This chain's CDR3 is CASTPGDSGRDTQYF. The CDR3 DNA reads TGTGCCAGCACCCCAGGAGACAGCGGGAGAGATACGCAGTATTTT.

The V call is TRBV28, the J call TRBJ2-1; either TRBD1 or TRBD2 may fit D (5 bases each). V shed 6 bases and J shed 4 bases, with 19 bases lying between them. The germline gives CDR1 MDHEN, CDR2 SYDVKM. The CDR3 extends over 16 amino acids. The CDR3 spells CASRNRDGGRYNEQFF. The CDR3 coding sequence is TGTGCCAGCAGGAATAGGGACGGCGGAAGATACAATGAGCAGTTCTTC.

This chain links TRBV20-1 with TRBJ2-2; the D call may be TRBD1 or TRBD2 (6 bases each). Germline CDR1 and CDR2: DFQATT and SNEGSKA (reference sequence). The CDR3 is made up of 12 amino acids. V was trimmed by 6 bases and J by 8 bases, leaving 13 bases between them. The CDR3 nucleotides are TGCAGTGCCAGCCGGGGGCTTGGGGAGCTGTTTTTT. It codes for CSASRGLGELFF.

This chain joins TRBV13 and TRBJ2-2; D is unclear. V lost 2 bases to trimming and J lost 0 bases, with 13 bases between them. CDR1 is PRHDT and CDR2 is FYEKMQ in the germline V gene (reference sequence). This CDR3 spans 17 amino acids. CDR3 coding DNA: TGTGCCAGCAGCTTAACGTATGGGCAGGCGAACACCGGGGAGCTGTTTTTT. Translated, it gives CASSLTYGQANTGELFF. The variable domain in full, with the rest retrieved from reference TRBV13 and TRBJ2-2, is AAGVIQSPRHLIKEKRETATLKCYPIPRHDTVYWYQQGPGQDPQFLISFYEKMQSDKGSIPDRFSAQQFSDYHSELNMSSLELGDSALYFCASSLTYGQANTGELFFGEGSRLTVL.

The table lists this clonotype with many counts. This chain joins TRBV7-9 and TRBJ1-2, with D possibly being TRBD1 (5 bases). The V end was cut by 1 base, the J end by 4 bases, with 16 bases between. The CDR3 covers 16 residues. Germline V lookup: CDR1 SEHNR, CDR2 FQNEAQ (reference sequence). Written as DNA, the CDR3 is TGTGCCAGCAGCTTAGGTTTTAACCGGGGGACCTATGGCTACACCTTC. Translation: CASSLGFNRGTYGYTF.

The V gene is TRBV27, the J gene TRBJ1-5; TRBD1 might be the D (6 bases). Trimming removed 4 bases from V and 2 bases from J, with 15 bases in between. Germline values: CDR1 MNHEY, CDR2 SMNVEV (reference sequence). CDR3 length: 16 amino acids. The DNA of the CDR3 is TGTGCCAGCAGTTCCTCACAGGGCCTACGCAATCAGCCCCAGCATTTT. Its translation: CASSSSQGLRNQPQHF.

This clonotype appeared a few times. The chain employs TRBV6-1 and TRBJ2-2; D is uncertain. V was clipped by 6 bases and J by 6 bases, with 8 bases between them. Germline V CDR1 and CDR2: MNHNS, SASEGT. The CDR3 length is 12 residues. CDR3: CASRTRAGELFF. The CDR3 DNA follows: TGTGCCAGCAGAACCCGAGCCGGGGAGCTGTTTTTT.

This clonotype occurred a few times. CDR3 nucleotides: TGCGCCAGCAGCTTGAACTCATGGACGGACAACACCGGGGAGCTGTTTTTT. This encodes CASSLNSWTDNTGELFF. This sequence joins TRBV5-1 and TRBJ2-2; D is uncertain. Germline CDR1 and CDR2: SGHRS and YFSETQ. V was shortened by 1 base and J by 2 bases, with 15 bases between the two germline ends. The CDR3 loop spans 17 amino acids.

This clonotype appeared many times. The chain employs TRBV6-1 and TRBJ1-2; TRBD1 might be the D (6 bases). The V end lost 6 bases, the J end lost 2 bases, and 10 bases lay between the germline ends. Germline V CDR1 and CDR2: MNHNS, SASEGT. The CDR3 sequence is 13 residues long. The CDR3 sequence: CASSSGQNYGYTF. In nucleotides, the CDR3 is TGTGCCAGCAGCTCCGGACAGAACTATGGCTACACCTTC.

For this clonotype: A read error is possible here, since a much larger clone lies one base away. The chain carries TRBV3-1 and TRBJ1-2; possibly TRBD1 for D (6 bases). This CDR3 has 12 amino acids. The germline V gene has CDR1 LGHDT and CDR2 YNNKEL (reference sequence). The CDR3 protein is CASNQGRGGNTF. The CDR3 nucleotides are TGTGCCAGCAACCAAGGCAGGGGTGGCAACACCTTC. Full variable domain (outside the CDR3, taken from reference TRBV3-1 and TRBJ1-2): DTAVSQTPKYLVTQMGNDKSIKCEQNLGHDTMYWYKQDSKKFLKIMFSYNNKELIINETVPNRFSPKSPDKAHLNLHINSLELGDSAVYFCASNQGRGGNTFGSGTRLTVV.